One and the same sample provided the 20 T cell receptor beta chains below, sequenced in a study of cytotoxic CD8 clonotypes in ibrutinib-treated CLL. TCRdb keeps only in-frame clones here, not all; method: immunoSEQ multiplex PCR. Altogether roughly 220,000 clones are present, roughly three quarters being singletons, with the ten largest covering roughly 11%. The starting material was PBMCs, obtained after 12 months of ibrutinib treatment. Receptors originate from a human donor with chronic lymphocytic leukemia.

This chain joins TRBV29-1 and TRBJ1-3; D is undetermined. Germline V gene lookup returns CDR1 SQVTM and CDR2 ANQGSEA. The V end was cut by 2 bases, the J end by 1 base, with 6 bases between. This CDR3 spans 13 amino acids. The CDR3 bases are TGCAGCGTTGAACAGACTTCTGGAAACACCATATATTTT. Protein product: CSVEQTSGNTIYF.

The rearrangement links TRBV5-5 to TRBJ2-7; 10 positions agree with TRBD1. Germline V gene sequence: CDR1 SGHKS, CDR2 YYEKEE (reference sequence). The junction had 8 bases not matched to a gene; V was cut back by 4 bases and J by 4 bases. The CDR3 length is 15 residues. CDR3: CASSAPGQGIYEQYF. CDR3 coding DNA: TGTGCCAGCAGCGCGCCGGGACAGGGGATTTACGAGCAGTACTTC.

The CDR3 spells CASYETGLTPRAFF. In nucleotides, the CDR3 is TGTGCCAGCTATGAAACAGGGCTCACCCCTCGTGCTTTCTTT. The V gene is TRBV11-2, the J gene TRBJ1-1, with a possible D match to TRBD1 (6 bases). V was pared by 8 bases and J by 11 bases, with 24 bases between. Germline values: CDR1 SGHAT, CDR2 FQNNGV. The CDR3 has 14 residues.

The chain has TRBV29-1 and TRBJ2-1, with D uncertain. Per the germline V gene, CDR1 is SQVTM and CDR2 is ANQGSEA. V lost 2 bases and J lost 5, with 10 bases in between. This CDR3 region has 13 residues. As DNA, the CDR3 is TGCAGCGTTGAATGGGGAATCGACAATGAGCAGTTCTTC. As protein: CSVEWGIDNEQFF.

The V and J genes are TRBV4-1 and TRBJ2-7, with TRBD1 identical over 7 bases. Looked up from germline, CDR1 is MGHRA and CDR2 is YSYEKL. The CDR3 has 16 residues. J gave up 0 bases and V 4 bases, and 9 bases lay outside the gene matches. CDR3 nucleotide sequence: TGCGCCAGCAGCCCTCTGATGACAGGGAACTCCTACGAGCAGTACTTC. Amino acid sequence: CASSPLMTGNSYEQYF.

The V and J genes are TRBV21-1 and TRBJ2-2; the table calls TRBD1, which could not be checked here. TRBV21-1 constitutes a pseudogene. The CDR3 runs to 15 residues. For the CDR3, the DNA is TGTGCCAGCAGCTCGGGACAGGGGAACACCGGGGAGCTGTTTTTT. Translating it yields CASSSGQGNTGELFF.

The rearrangement uses TRBV7-3 and TRBJ1-4; no reliable D call. The CDR3 extends over 15 amino acids. Germline V gene data show CDR1 as SGHTA and CDR2 as FQGTGA. V was clipped by 4 bases and J by 0 bases, with 9 bases between them. The CDR3 loop is CASSSQQATNEKLFF. CDR3 in DNA: TGTGCCAGCAGCTCCCAGCAGGCAACTAATGAAAAACTGTTTTTT.

The gene calls are TRBV4-2 and TRBJ2-3, with D maybe TRBD2 (6 bases). The CDR3 sequence is 16 residues long. Trimming stripped 3 bases from V and 3 bases from J, with 16 bases between. The germline V gene encodes CDR1 LGHNA and CDR2 YNFKEQ. CDR3 coding DNA: TGTGCCAGCAGCCAGGATCCGGGAGCAGCGACAGATACGCAGTATTTT. Its protein product is CASSQDPGAATDTQYF.

V and J are TRBV29-1 and TRBJ2-3, with a tentative D call TRBD1 (6 bases). Germline CDR1 reads SQVTM; CDR2 reads ANQGSEA. The CDR3 consists of 13 residues. V lost 7 bases and J lost 6, with 17 bases in between. The CDR3 is CSALTGQRDTQYF. The CDR3 region has the DNA TGCAGCGCTCTTACAGGGCAGCGGGATACGCAGTATTTT.

The table lists this clone with a few counts. The V gene is TRBV6-1, the J gene TRBJ1-3; 7 positions agree with TRBD1. The length of the CDR3 is 15 residues. The germline V gene encodes CDR1 MNHNS and CDR2 SASEGT. With 5 bases clipped from V and 3 bases from J, the junction kept 7 bases outside the gene matches. Here the CDR3 DNA reads TGTGCCAGCAGTCCTCGACAGGGAGGTGGAAACACCATATATTTT. Protein: CASSPRQGGGNTIYF.

In the case of this clone: Mismatch with germline at one junction end may stem from a read error. The chain couples TRBV11-1 to TRBJ2-7; D is unresolved. CDR1 and CDR2 (germline): SGHAT, FQDESV (reference sequence). CDR3 length: 13 residues. The CDR3 sequence: CASSLALPGEQYF. CDR3 sequence (DNA): TGTGCCAGCAGTTTAGCCCTACCCGGCGAGCAGTACTTC.

This chain connects TRBV7-2 to TRBJ2-1; D might be TRBD2 (6 bases). The germline V gene has CDR1 SGHTA and CDR2 FQGNSA. CDR3 size: 12 residues. Trimming stripped 5 bases from V and 9 bases from J, with 11 bases between. The CDR3 DNA reads TGTGCCAGCAGCGGACGGGGAGGTGAGCAGTTCTTC. It is translated as CASSGRGGEQFF. Full variable domain (remainder filled in from reference TRBV7-2 and TRBJ2-1): GAGVSQSPSNKVTEKGKDVELRCDPISGHTALYWYRQSLGQGLEFLIYFQGNSAPDKSGLPSDRFSAERTGGSVSTLTIQRTQQEDSAVYLCASSGRGGEQFFGPGTRLTVL.

This chain links TRBV7-2 with TRBJ2-7; D might be TRBD2 (5 bases). CDR1 is SGHTA, CDR2 FQGNSA, per germline. The CDR3 has 13 residues. Trimming removed 2 bases at V and 5 bases at J, with 10 bases between. CDR3 bases: TGTGCCAGCAGCTTATCACTAGGTGACGAGCAGTACTTC. This codes for CASSLSLGDEQYF. Variable domain in full (rest from reference TRBV7-2 and TRBJ2-7): GAGVSQSPSNKVTEKGKDVELRCDPISGHTALYWYRQSLGQGLEFLIYFQGNSAPDKSGLPSDRFSAERTGGSVSTLTIQRTQQEDSAVYLCASSLSLGDEQYFGPGTRLTVT.

The chain recombines TRBV2 with TRBJ2-7; D unresolved. The germline CDR1 and CDR2 sequences are SNHLY and FYNNEI. This CDR3 spans 11 amino acids. V was cut by 6 bases and J by 6 bases, with 9 bases left in between. The CDR3 sequence is CASSADTEQYF. The CDR3 coding sequence is TGTGCCAGCAGCGCAGACACCGAGCAGTACTTC.

The chain has TRBV6-1 and TRBJ2-7, with no clear D. CDR3 length: 14 amino acids. V dropped 4 bases and J dropped 3 bases, with 13 bases sitting between them. CDR1 is MNHNS and CDR2 is SASEGT in the germline V gene. The CDR3 coding sequence is TGTGCCAGCAGTGTATTGGAGCAACTCTACGAGCAGTACTTC. It is translated as CASSVLEQLYEQYF.

The J gene is TRBJ2-3, the V gene TRBV6-5, with D possibly being TRBD1 (5 bases). Germline CDR1 is MNHEY and CDR2 is SVGAGI. The V end lost 2 bases, the J end lost 2 bases, and 11 bases lay between the germline ends. The CDR3 is 15 amino acids. The CDR3 DNA sequence: TGTGCCAGCAGTTACGGGGCGGATCACACAGATACGCAGTATTTT. It translates to CASSYGADHTDTQYF.

The V and J genes are TRBV19 and TRBJ2-7; tentatively, D is TRBD1 (6 bases). The V end was cut by 9 bases, the J end by 2 bases, with 17 bases between. This CDR3 region has 14 residues. The germline CDR1 and CDR2 sequences are LNHDA and SQIVND (reference sequence). CDR3 nucleotides: TGTGCCAGCAGCGTGGGCCAGGGGACCTACGAGCAGTACTTC. Translated, it gives CASSVGQGTYEQYF.

Of note for this clone: Other DNA sequences in this specimen translate into the identical CDR3. The chain uses TRBV2 and TRBJ2-1; TRBD1 agrees at 11 bases. Germline V CDR1 and CDR2: SNHLY, FYNNEI. Unmatched junction bases numbered 3, after V lost 4 bases and J lost 7 bases. This CDR3 spans 14 amino acids. The CDR3 nucleotides are TGTGCCAGCAGTGGGACAGGGGGCCGTAATGAGCAGTTCTTC. Its translation: CASSGTGGRNEQFF.

This clone has more than one count but fewer than ten. V usage is TRBV30 and J usage is TRBJ2-5, with D maybe TRBD1 (5 bases). This CDR3 region has 13 residues. CDR1 is GTSNPN and CDR2 is SVGIG in the germline V gene (reference sequence). Trimming shortened V by 1 base and J by 5 bases, and 11 bases separated the two germline ends. As DNA, the CDR3 is TGTGCCTGGAGTGAAGGGGCAAGCGAGACCCAGTACTTC. It encodes CAWSEGASETQYF.

V is TRBV4-1 and J is TRBJ1-1, with D perhaps matching TRBD1 (5 bases). Germline V gene data show CDR1 as MGHRA and CDR2 as YSYEKL. V lost 8 bases, J lost 3 bases, and 7 bases lay in between. CDR3 length: 11 amino acids. The CDR3 loop reads CASGAYTEAFF. CDR3 coding DNA: TGCGCCAGCGGGGCCTACACTGAAGCTTTCTTT.